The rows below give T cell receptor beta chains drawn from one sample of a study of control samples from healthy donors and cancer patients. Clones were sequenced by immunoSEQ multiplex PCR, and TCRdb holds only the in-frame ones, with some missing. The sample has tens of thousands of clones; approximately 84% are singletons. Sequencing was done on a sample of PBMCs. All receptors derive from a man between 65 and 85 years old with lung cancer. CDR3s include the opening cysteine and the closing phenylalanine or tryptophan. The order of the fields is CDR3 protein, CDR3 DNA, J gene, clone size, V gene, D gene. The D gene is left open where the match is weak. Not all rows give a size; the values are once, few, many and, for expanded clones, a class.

CDR3aa: CASSQAGSGTHVSEQFF; CDR3nt: TGTGCCAGCAGCCAAGCCGGATCCGGGACCCACGTCTCGGAGCAGTTCTTC; j_gene: TRBJ2-1; abundance: NA; v_gene: TRBV14; d_gene: NA
CDR3aa: CASSLRDWPGTDTQYF; CDR3nt: TGTGCCAGTAGTCTCCGGGACTGGCCAGGCACAGATACGCAGTATTTT; j_gene: TRBJ2-3; abundance: NA; v_gene: TRBV19; d_gene: NA
CDR3aa: CASTERGAAGELFF; CDR3nt: TGTGCCAGTACTGAGCGGGGGGCGGCCGGGGAGCTGTTTTTT; j_gene: TRBJ2-2; abundance: NA; v_gene: TRBV19; d_gene: TRBD2
CDR3aa: CASSQTGRREKLFF; CDR3nt: TGTGCCAGCAGTCAAACAGGGAGGCGGGAAAAACTGTTTTTT; j_gene: TRBJ1-4; abundance: NA; v_gene: TRBV3-1/TRBV3-2; d_gene: NA
CDR3aa: CASSLSQAGGWNTEAFF; CDR3nt: TGCGCCAGCAGCTTGTCTCAAGCCGGGGGTTGGAACACTGAAGCTTTCTTT; j_gene: TRBJ1-1; abundance: NA; v_gene: TRBV5-1; d_gene: NA
CDR3aa: CASHPLAGGGDTQYF; CDR3nt: TGTGCCAGCCACCCACTAGCGGGGGGGGGAGATACGCAGTATTTT; j_gene: TRBJ2-3; abundance: few; v_gene: TRBV2; d_gene: TRBD2
CDR3aa: CASTWGQGKATNEKLFF; CDR3nt: TGTGCCAGTACTTGGGGACAGGGGAAAGCAACTAATGAAAAACTGTTTTTT; j_gene: TRBJ1-4; abundance: NA; v_gene: TRBV19; d_gene: TRBD1
CDR3aa: CASSPQPVPSGNTIYF; CDR3nt: TGTGCCAGCTCACCACAGCCCGTCCCTTCCGGAAACACCATATATTTT; j_gene: TRBJ1-3; abundance: NA; v_gene: TRBV18; d_gene: NA
CDR3aa: CASSFQTDTEAFF; CDR3nt: TGTGCCAGCAGCTTTCAGACAGACACTGAAGCTTTCTTT; j_gene: TRBJ1-1; abundance: NA; v_gene: TRBV5-4; d_gene: NA
CDR3aa: CASSRQPSGGDEKLFF; CDR3nt: TGTGCCAGCAGCCGCCAGCCTTCAGGGGGAGATGAAAAACTGTTTTTT; j_gene: TRBJ1-4; abundance: few; v_gene: TRBV5-5; d_gene: TRBD1
CDR3aa: CASSLEGTGVIGYTF; CDR3nt: TGTGCCAGCAGCTTAGAGGGAACAGGGGTTATTGGCTACACCTTC; j_gene: TRBJ1-2; abundance: NA; v_gene: TRBV7-9; d_gene: TRBD1
CDR3aa: CASGPGGSYNEQFF; CDR3nt: TGTGCTAGTGGCCCAGGGGGCTCCTACAATGAGCAGTTCTTC; j_gene: TRBJ2-1; abundance: NA; v_gene: TRBV12-5; d_gene: TRBD1
CDR3aa: CASSKPPGQFF; CDR3nt: TGTGCCAGCAGTAAACCCCCCGGGCAGTTCTTC; j_gene: TRBJ2-1; abundance: NA; v_gene: TRBV6-5; d_gene: NA
CDR3aa: CASSLDSSGVNYGYTF; CDR3nt: TGTGCCAGCAGCTTAGATTCTTCGGGAGTTAACTATGGCTACACCTTC; j_gene: TRBJ1-2; abundance: NA; v_gene: TRBV7-2; d_gene: NA
CDR3aa: CASSMEGGETQYF; CDR3nt: TGTGCCAGTAGTATGGAAGGGGGTGAGACCCAGTACTTC; j_gene: TRBJ2-5; abundance: NA; v_gene: TRBV19; d_gene: NA
CDR3aa: CASSLNFVGPVQETQYF; CDR3nt: TGCGCCAGCAGCTTGAATTTTGTGGGACCGGTACAAGAGACCCAGTACTTC; j_gene: TRBJ2-5; abundance: NA; v_gene: TRBV5-1; d_gene: NA
CDR3aa: CASSFGAPNYGYTF; CDR3nt: TGTGCCAGCAGTTTCGGGGCCCCTAACTATGGCTACACCTTC; j_gene: TRBJ1-2; abundance: NA; v_gene: TRBV28; d_gene: NA
CDR3aa: CASSRQGDNSGANVLTF; CDR3nt: TGTGCCAGCAGCCGACAGGGGGACAACTCTGGGGCCAACGTCCTGACTTTC; j_gene: TRBJ2-6; abundance: once; v_gene: TRBV7-9; d_gene: TRBD1
CDR3aa: CASSLEGGEGNTIYF; CDR3nt: TGTGCCAGCAGTTTGGAAGGGGGCGAAGGAAACACCATATATTTT; j_gene: TRBJ1-3; abundance: NA; v_gene: TRBV27; d_gene: TRBD1
CDR3aa: CASTLGTGPETQYF; CDR3nt: TGCGCCAGCACACTGGGGACAGGGCCGGAGACCCAGTACTTC; j_gene: TRBJ2-5; abundance: NA; v_gene: TRBV5-1; d_gene: TRBD1
CDR3aa: CALRQGQGGEQYF; CDR3nt: TGTGCCCTGCGTCAAGGACAGGGAGGGGAGCAGTACTTC; j_gene: TRBJ2-7; abundance: NA; v_gene: TRBV10-3; d_gene: NA
CDR3aa: CASSEATGAGHLYNEQFF; CDR3nt: TGTGCCAGCAGTGAAGCAACGGGGGCGGGACACCTCTACAATGAGCAGTTCTTC; j_gene: TRBJ2-1; abundance: NA; v_gene: TRBV6-1; d_gene: NA
CDR3aa: CASSSLASYNEQFF; CDR3nt: TGCGCCAGCAGCTCCCTAGCATCCTACAATGAGCAGTTCTTC; j_gene: TRBJ2-1; abundance: NA; v_gene: TRBV4-1; d_gene: NA
CDR3aa: CATSDSSTGGYNEQFF; CDR3nt: TGTGCCACCAGTGATAGTTCTACGGGGGGCTACAATGAGCAGTTCTTC; j_gene: TRBJ2-1; abundance: NA; v_gene: TRBV24-1; d_gene: TRBD2
CDR3aa: CASSSGQGGETQYF; CDR3nt: TGTGCCAGTAGTTCAGGACAGGGCGGCGAGACCCAGTACTTC; j_gene: TRBJ2-5; abundance: NA; v_gene: TRBV19; d_gene: TRBD1
CDR3aa: CASSLDGNSNQPQHF; CDR3nt: TGTGCCAGCAGCTTAGACGGTAATAGCAATCAGCCCCAGCATTTT; j_gene: TRBJ1-5; abundance: few; v_gene: TRBV7-9; d_gene: NA
CDR3aa: CASSLAGGVDTQYF; CDR3nt: TGCGCCAGCAGCTTGGCTGGGGGAGTAGATACGCAGTATTTT; j_gene: TRBJ2-3; abundance: NA; v_gene: TRBV5-1; d_gene: NA
CDR3aa: CASSLKINEKLFF; CDR3nt: TGTGCCAGCAGTTTGAAAATTAATGAAAAACTGTTTTTT; j_gene: TRBJ1-4; abundance: NA; v_gene: TRBV27; d_gene: NA
CDR3aa: CASSLVVGTGYEKLFF; CDR3nt: TGTGCCAGCAGCTTAGTAGTGGGGACAGGGTATGAAAAACTGTTTTTT; j_gene: TRBJ1-4; abundance: few; v_gene: TRBV7-2; d_gene: TRBD1
CDR3aa: CASSLEGPGTPYGYTF; CDR3nt: TGCGCCAGCAGCTTGGAAGGCCCGGGAACACCTTATGGCTACACCTTC; j_gene: TRBJ1-2; abundance: NA; v_gene: TRBV5-1; d_gene: NA
CDR3aa: CASSDPASVTDTQYF; CDR3nt: TGTGCCAGCAGTGACCCCGCCTCAGTAACAGATACGCAGTATTTT; j_gene: TRBJ2-3; abundance: NA; v_gene: TRBV2; d_gene: NA
CDR3aa: CASRAPGSTNEKLFF; CDR3nt: TGTGCCAGCAGGGCGCCAGGATCCACTAATGAAAAACTGTTTTTT; j_gene: TRBJ1-4; abundance: NA; v_gene: TRBV6-5; d_gene: NA
CDR3aa: CATLGTANSPLHF; CDR3nt: TGTGCCACCTTGGGGACGGCCAATTCACCCCTCCACTTT; j_gene: TRBJ1-6; abundance: NA; v_gene: TRBV12-3/TRBV12-4; d_gene: NA
CDR3aa: CASSQGAGEWTDTQYF; CDR3nt: TGTGCCAGCAGCCAAGGGGCGGGGGAATGGACAGATACGCAGTATTTT; j_gene: TRBJ2-3; abundance: NA; v_gene: TRBV14; d_gene: TRBD2
CDR3aa: CASSRGPGAAEAFF; CDR3nt: TGTGCCAGCAGCAGGGGTCCCGGGGCCGCCGAAGCTTTCTTT; j_gene: TRBJ1-1; abundance: NA; v_gene: TRBV6-2/TRBV6-3; d_gene: NA
CDR3aa: CASSPNRDNSYEQYF; CDR3nt: TGTGCCAGCTCACCGAACCGGGACAACTCCTACGAGCAGTACTTC; j_gene: TRBJ2-7; abundance: NA; v_gene: TRBV18; d_gene: NA
CDR3aa: CASSERGGYGYTF; CDR3nt: TGTGCCAGCAGTGAAAGGGGCGGCTATGGCTACACCTTC; j_gene: TRBJ1-2; abundance: NA; v_gene: TRBV6-4; d_gene: NA
CDR3aa: CASSRRDAGPTEAFF; CDR3nt: TGTGCCAGCAGCCGCCGGGACGCGGGACCCACTGAAGCCTTCTTT; j_gene: TRBJ1-1; abundance: NA; v_gene: TRBV7-6; d_gene: NA
CDR3aa: CSVVWGSSYEQYF; CDR3nt: TGCAGCGTTGTGTGGGGATCCTCCTACGAGCAGTACTTC; j_gene: TRBJ2-7; abundance: NA; v_gene: TRBV29-1; d_gene: NA
CDR3aa: CASRSGVSELFF; CDR3nt: TGTGCCAGCAGAAGCGGAGTAAGTGAGCTGTTTTTT; j_gene: TRBJ2-2; abundance: NA; v_gene: TRBV3-1/TRBV3-2; d_gene: NA
CDR3aa: CASSLVGGSDTQYF; CDR3nt: TGTGCCAGCAGCTTGGTGGGGGGGTCAGATACGCAGTATTTT; j_gene: TRBJ2-3; abundance: NA; v_gene: TRBV5-4; d_gene: TRBD2
CDR3aa: CASSTQGQAVHEQYF; CDR3nt: TGTGCCAGCAGCACCCAGGGACAGGCGGTCCACGAGCAGTACTTC; j_gene: TRBJ2-7; abundance: NA; v_gene: TRBV7-2; d_gene: TRBD1
CDR3aa: CASSPNGQLLRSTEAFF; CDR3nt: TGTGCCAGTAGCCCTAACGGTCAGTTACTCAGGAGTACTGAAGCTTTCTTT; j_gene: TRBJ1-1; abundance: once; v_gene: TRBV19; d_gene: NA
CDR3aa: CASSLTVRGPYNSPLHF; CDR3nt: TGTGCCAGCAGTTTAACAGTGCGGGGGCCCTATAATTCACCCCTCCACTTT; j_gene: TRBJ1-6; abundance: NA; v_gene: TRBV28; d_gene: NA
CDR3aa: CASSVTTASNTGELFF; CDR3nt: TGTGCCAGCAGCGTAACGACGGCTTCGAACACCGGGGAGCTGTTTTTT; j_gene: TRBJ2-2; abundance: NA; v_gene: TRBV9; d_gene: NA
CDR3aa: CASSVGRGINTGELFF; CDR3nt: TGTGCCAGCAGTGTCGGTAGGGGCATAAACACCGGGGAGCTGTTTTTT; j_gene: TRBJ2-2; abundance: NA; v_gene: TRBV27; d_gene: NA
CDR3aa: CASSPGGNQETQYF; CDR3nt: TGTGCCAGCAGCCCAGGAGGAAACCAAGAGACCCAGTACTTC; j_gene: TRBJ2-5; abundance: NA; v_gene: TRBV11-1; d_gene: NA
CDR3aa: CASRRGASGGQETQYF; CDR3nt: TGCGCCAGCCGTCGTGGCGCTAGCGGGGGCCAAGAGACCCAGTACTTC; j_gene: TRBJ2-5; abundance: NA; v_gene: TRBV5-1; d_gene: TRBD2
CDR3aa: CASSQGTLAGKSTDTQYF; CDR3nt: TGTGCCAGCAGCCAAGGGACCCTAGCGGGAAAAAGCACAGATACGCAGTATTTT; j_gene: TRBJ2-3; abundance: NA; v_gene: TRBV4-2; d_gene: TRBD2
CDR3aa: CASSTRGGAVQETQYF; CDR3nt: TGTGCCAGTAGTACTCGAGGGGGGGCGGTACAAGAGACCCAGTACTTC; j_gene: TRBJ2-5; abundance: many; v_gene: TRBV19; d_gene: NA
CDR3aa: CASSRAGGSTDTQYF; CDR3nt: TGTGCCAGCAGTCGAGCGGGGGGGTCCACAGATACGCAGTATTTT; j_gene: TRBJ2-3; abundance: NA; v_gene: TRBV6-2/TRBV6-3; d_gene: TRBD2
CDR3aa: CASGETGNSPLHF; CDR3nt: TGTGCCAGTGGGGAGACGGGAAATTCACCCCTCCACTTT; j_gene: TRBJ1-6; abundance: once; v_gene: TRBV19; d_gene: NA
CDR3aa: CASSYSVGGSTGELFF; CDR3nt: TGTGCCAGCAGTTACTCGGTGGGGGGATCCACCGGGGAGCTGTTTTTT; j_gene: TRBJ2-2; abundance: NA; v_gene: TRBV6-5; d_gene: NA
CDR3aa: CASSNRVKNEQFF; CDR3nt: TGTGCCAGCAGCAACAGGGTAAAGAATGAGCAGTTCTTC; j_gene: TRBJ2-1; abundance: NA; v_gene: TRBV7-2; d_gene: NA
CDR3aa: CASSSFGQGGFRNEQFF; CDR3nt: TGTGCCAGCAGCTCTTTTGGCCAAGGGGGATTTAGAAATGAGCAGTTCTTC; j_gene: TRBJ2-1; abundance: once; v_gene: TRBV11-2; d_gene: NA